A selection of T cell receptor beta chains follows, all from one sample in a study of blood T cell repertoires in COVID-19. Assay used: immunoSEQ multiplex PCR; TCRdb lists only in-frame clones, some missing. The sample has about 40,000 clones, approximately 86% seen once. Sequencing input: peripheral blood. The receptors stem from a woman aged 70-85 years with acute or convalescent COVID-19. Each CDR3 is given without its conserved first and last residue. Fields, in order: V gene, CDR3 length, J gene, CDR3 protein.

TRBV11-3	12	TRBJ2-5	ASSPWGVVETQY
TRBV27	11	TRBJ1-2	ASSKQGNYGYT
TRBV28	12	TRBJ1-1	ASQREITNTEAF
TRBV28	15	TRBJ2-3	ASSSSYEGAITDTQY
TRBV3-1/TRBV3-2	12	TRBJ2-7	ASSQRGPSDEQY
TRBV19	13	TRBJ2-1	ASSTGTGEVNEQF
TRBV2	11	TRBJ2-3	ASRTGGTDTQY
TRBV7-3	13	TRBJ2-2	ASSLTAGDTGELF
TRBV24-1	16	TRBJ2-3	ATSDFKEGRPRTDTQY
TRBV4-1	14	TRBJ2-7	ASSRGGLAGVHEQY
TRBV27	13	TRBJ2-1	ASRPGQRLYNEQF
TRBV28	12	TRBJ2-1	ASSLQGIRNEQF
TRBV18	13	TRBJ1-1	ASSPGQGGYTEAF
TRBV15	11	TRBJ2-5	ATSRGALETQY
TRBV7-2	14	TRBJ2-7	ASSLTGTSAFGGQY
TRBV4-3	12	TRBJ1-5	ASSQSGRGQPQH
TRBV28	13	TRBJ1-5	ASSPPQGPNQPQH
TRBV24-1	13	TRBJ2-7	ATSENRGNPYEQY
TRBV30	11	TRBJ1-4	AWERGTAEKLF
TRBV10-3	12	TRBJ1-4	AISEVNRAEKLF
TRBV4-2	13	TRBJ1-1	ASSHGGQLNTEAF
TRBV6-2/TRBV6-3	15	TRBJ1-2	ASSDWDRPITNYGYT
TRBV6-2/TRBV6-3	13	TRBJ2-2	ASSHRGPGTGELF
TRBV18	14	TRBJ2-3	ASSQGLAGGKDTQY